One sample yielded the 20 T cell receptor beta chains listed below, sequenced in a study of blood T cell repertoires in COVID-19 (dated by TCRdb to 2019 to 2021). Libraries were made using the immunoSEQ multiplex PCR assay. The source is immuneACCESS, and TCRdb retained only in-frame sequences with V and J called. Part of the clones is not carried over; for the studies checked, unresolved V genes explain less than half of this, and the remainder is unexplained. This sample has 95,000 to 100,000 clones in its table, and about 85% of those were observed once. The ten largest clones capture roughly 10% of the sample. Sequenced sample: peripheral blood. The origin of the receptors is a woman over 75 with acute or convalescent COVID-19.

V gene TRBV2 combines with J gene TRBJ2-7; a weak D match, TRBD2 (6 bases). The CDR3 is 13 amino acids. The V and J ends lost 9 bases and 2 bases respectively, with 14 bases between them. Germline V lookup: CDR1 SNHLY, CDR2 FYNNEI. Written as DNA, the CDR3 is TGTGCCAGTACCTATTGGGGGGCCTACGAGCAGTACGTC. The encoded protein is CASTYWGAYEQYV.

The chain couples TRBV18 to TRBJ2-7; D remains unclear. The CDR3 contains 13 residues. Germline-derived CDR1 and CDR2 are KGHSH and LQKENI. V was trimmed by 2 bases and J by 0 bases, leaving 5 bases between them. The CDR3 loop is CASSPMASYEQYV. For the CDR3, the DNA is TGTGCCAGCTCACCAATGGCCTCCTACGAGCAGTACGTC.

The CDR3: CASSAVKIHPQHF. CDR3 nucleotide sequence: TGTGCCAGCAGTGCGGTAAAGATTCACCCCCAGCATTTT. J is TRBJ1-5 and V is TRBV28; D gene uncertain. CDR3 length: 13 amino acids. In germline, CDR1 is MDHEN, CDR2 SYDVKM. V was shortened by 5 bases and J by 10 bases, with 15 bases between the two germline ends.

The chain recombines TRBV6-1 with TRBJ1-1; D may be TRBD1 (6 bases). The CDR3 contains 14 residues. Trimming took off 2 bases at V and 4 bases at J, with 11 bases between the two ends. Germline values: CDR1 MNHNS, CDR2 SASEGT. The DNA for the CDR3 is TGTGCCAGCAGTGAATTACGAGGGGGCACTGAAGCTTTCTTT. Amino acid sequence: CASSELRGGTEAFF.

The CDR3 DNA follows: TGTGCCAGCTCCCCGGGGGTGGGTGATAAGCAGTACGTC. It yields the protein CASSPGVGDKQYV. The chain uses TRBV18 and TRBJ2-7, with D tentatively TRBD2 (6 bases). Looked up from germline, CDR1 is KGHSH and CDR2 is LQKENI. The CDR3 consists of 13 residues. Trimming cost V 6 bases and J 8 bases, with 17 bases left between them.

The V and J genes are TRBV10-3 and TRBJ1-5, with D unclear. Germline V gene sequence: CDR1 ENHRY, CDR2 SYGVKD. The ends were cut back, 2 bases at V and 1 base at J, with 6 bases in the middle. CDR3 length: 14 amino acids. The CDR3 DNA reads as TGTGCCATCAGTGAGGGGCAAAGCAATCAGCCCCAGCATTTT. It yields the protein CAISEGQSNQPQHF.

The V gene is TRBV18, the J gene TRBJ1-4; D unresolved. This CDR3 has 14 amino acids. V gave up 2 bases and J gave up 4 bases, with 8 bases separating them. CDR1 KGHSH and CDR2 LQKENI come from the germline V gene. CDR3 protein: CASSPNGLNEKLFF. The DNA for the CDR3 is TGTGCCAGCTCACCAAACGGACTTAATGAAAAACTGTTTTTT.

This clone has just one count. The chain recombines TRBV5-6 with TRBJ2-6, with TRBD1 matching 8 bases. CDR1 SGHDT and CDR2 YYEEEE come from the germline V gene. V lost 3 bases, J lost 0 bases, and 5 bases stayed unmatched. The CDR3 spans 17 residues. This chain's CDR3 is CASSSRDRLSGANVLTF. The CDR3, as DNA: TGTGCCAGCAGCTCCCGGGACAGGCTCTCTGGGGCCAACGTCCTGACTTTC. Complete variable domain (other parts from reference TRBV5-6 and TRBJ2-6): DAGVTQSPTHLIKTRGQQVTLRCSPKSGHDTVSWYQQALGQGPQFIFQYYEEEERQRGNFPDRFSGHQFPNYSSELNVNALLLGDSALYLCASSSRDRLSGANVLTFGAGSRLTVL.

The chain employs TRBV7-2 and TRBJ2-7; a possible D gene is TRBD1 (5 bases). This CDR3 spans 14 amino acids. V lost 2 bases, J lost 6 bases, and 14 bases lay in between. Germline V CDR1 and CDR2: SGHTA, FQGNSA. The CDR3 sequence is CASSLWSGRSEQYF. The CDR3 DNA sequence: TGTGCCAGCAGCTTATGGTCAGGGCGAAGCGAGCAGTACTTC.

This clone came up a few times. This chain uses TRBV6-1 with TRBJ1-6; weak D call: TRBD1 (6 bases). The CDR3 loop spans 16 amino acids. V lost 4 bases, J lost 2 bases, and 12 bases lay in between. Germline V lookup: CDR1 MNHNS, CDR2 SASEGT. This CDR3 is CASSVGGRAYNSPLHF. As DNA, the CDR3 is TGTGCCAGCAGTGTCGGGGGGCGCGCCTATAATTCACCCCTCCACTTT.

The V gene is TRBV19, the J gene TRBJ1-3; 7 nucleotides match TRBD1. Germline V gene data show CDR1 as LNHDA and CDR2 as SQIVND (reference sequence). This CDR3 contains 16 residues. V lost 4 bases, J lost 0 bases, and 6 bases stayed unmatched. The CDR3 is CASSRQGIGSGNTIYF. The CDR3 nucleotides are TGTGCCAGTAGTAGACAGGGTATCGGCTCTGGAAACACCATATATTTT.

The CDR3 nucleotides are TGTGCCATCAGGGACAGCCGTGGAAACACCATATATTTT. Amino acids: CAIRDSRGNTIYF. The V and J genes are TRBV10-3 and TRBJ1-3; perhaps TRBD1 as D (6 bases). The V gene lost 6 bases and the J gene lost 3 bases, with 9 bases spanning the gap. Germline CDR1 is ENHRY and CDR2 is SYGVKD. The CDR3 is made up of 13 amino acids.

The chain uses TRBV2 and TRBJ2-5; D possibly corresponds to TRBD1 (6 bases). CDR3 size: 14 residues. Germline V gene lookup returns CDR1 SNHLY and CDR2 FYNNEI. V lost 4 bases and J lost 1, with 10 bases in between. The CDR3: CASSVQGGQETQYF. For the CDR3, the DNA is TGTGCCAGCAGTGTACAGGGCGGCCAAGAGACCCAGTACTTC.

J is TRBJ1-1 and V is TRBV11-2, with TRBD1 identical over 7 bases. Trimming at V came to 4 bases and at J to 3 bases, leaving 5 bases not matched to a gene. Germline-derived CDR1 and CDR2 are SGHAT and FQNNGV. The CDR3 loop spans 14 amino acids. The CDR3 reads CASSSRDSYTEAFF. The CDR3 nucleotides are TGTGCCAGCAGCTCCCGGGACAGCTACACTGAAGCTTTCTTT.

The chain has TRBV4-3 and TRBJ1-6, with a possible D match to TRBD1 (5 bases). Germline CDR1 is LGHNA and CDR2 is YSLEER. CDR3 length: 15 residues. Trimming removed 4 bases from V and 5 bases from J, with 12 bases in between. The CDR3 sequence: CASSPAGHNNSPLHF. The DNA for the CDR3 is TGCGCCAGCAGCCCGGCCGGACACAATAATTCACCCCTCCACTTT.

This chain connects TRBV5-4 to TRBJ2-5; TRBD1 is a possible D gene (7 bases). Germline V gene sequence: CDR1 SGHNT, CDR2 YYREEE (reference sequence). V lost 4 bases and J 4 bases, leaving 17 bases between the germline ends. This CDR3 spans 15 amino acids. The CDR3 DNA reads TGTGCCAGCAGCATCCCCCAGGGGGGCGCAGAGACCCAGTACTTC. This encodes CASSIPQGGAETQYF.

The gene calls are TRBV23-1 and TRBJ2-2, with 10 bases that match TRBD1. TRBV23-1 is given ORF status, its function remaining uncertain. The CDR3 is 17 amino acids. V shed 2 bases, J shed 5 bases, and the junction held 8 bases outside the gene matches. In DNA form, the CDR3 reads TGCGCCAGCAGTCAAAGGGAGGGACAGGGGTTTACCGGGGAGCTGTTTTTT. This codes for CASSQREGQGFTGELFF.

The chain has TRBV6-6 and TRBJ1-1, with D maybe TRBD1 (5 bases). This CDR3 has 14 residues. Trimming removed 7 bases from V and 0 bases from J, with 12 bases in between. Germline values: CDR1 MNHNY, CDR2 SVGAGI (reference sequence). CDR3 loop: CASTRQHMNTEAFF. The CDR3 DNA sequence: TGTGCCAGCACGAGACAGCACATGAACACTGAAGCTTTCTTT.

The chain links TRBV28 to TRBJ1-3, with a weak D call TRBD1 (6 bases). CDR1 is MDHEN, CDR2 SYDVKM, per germline. The CDR3 length is 14 residues. Trimming cost V 6 bases and J 0 bases, with 9 bases left between them. CDR3 DNA sequence: TGTGCCAGCAGGAGGGGGGGCTCTGGAAACACCATATATTTT. Amino acid sequence: CASRRGGSGNTIYF. Complete variable domain (other parts from reference TRBV28 and TRBJ1-3): DVKVTQSSRYLVKRTGEKVFLECVQDMDHENMFWYRQDPGLGLRLIYFSYDVKMKEKGDIPEGYSVSREKKERFSLILESASTNQTSMYLCASRRGGSGNTIYFGEGSWLTVV.

This sequence joins TRBV9 and TRBJ1-5, with D unresolved. Germline V gene data show CDR1 as SGDLS and CDR2 as YYNGEE. The CDR3 is made up of 15 amino acids. The V gene lost 4 bases and the J gene lost 3 bases, with 14 bases spanning the gap. The CDR3 sequence: CASSPKPGANQPQHF. Here the CDR3 DNA reads TGTGCCAGCAGCCCTAAACCGGGAGCCAATCAGCCCCAGCATTTT.